Listed below are T cell receptor beta chains from one sample, sequenced in a study of B cell selection in AIRE deficiency. Data came from immunoSEQ multiplex PCR; TCRdb stores just in-frame clones and leaves some out. The data hold 22,000 or so clones, with more than 95% observed a single time. Sequenced: conventional CD4+ T cells sorted from PBMCs. The receptors shown here come from a human donor with AIRE deficiency. The CDR3 runs from the conserved cysteine through the conserved F or W. The D gene is left open where the match is weak. Expanded clones are given a class, and other clones once, few, many or no size at all.

clone_size: NA
d_call: NA
v_call: TRBV11-3
j_call: TRBJ2-3
cdr3_aa: CASSLHYRTDTQYF
cdr3_nt: TGTGCCAGCAGCTTACATTATCGCACAGATACGCAGTATTTT

clone_size: NA
d_call: TRBD2
v_call: TRBV4-2
j_call: TRBJ2-1
cdr3_aa: CASSLTSGRYDEQFF
cdr3_nt: TGTGCCAGCAGCCTTACTAGCGGGAGGTACGATGAGCAGTTCTTC

clone_size: NA
d_call: NA
v_call: TRBV11-2
j_call: TRBJ1-6
cdr3_aa: CASSLGDRLNSPLHF
cdr3_nt: TGTGCCAGCAGCTTAGGGGACCGATTAAATTCACCCCTCCACTTT

clone_size: NA
d_call: NA
v_call: TRBV7-2
j_call: TRBJ1-2
cdr3_aa: CASSLAPNPGWGFNYGYTF
cdr3_nt: TGTGCCAGCAGCTTAGCGCCCAATCCAGGTTGGGGATTTAACTATGGCTACACCTTC

clone_size: NA
d_call: NA
v_call: TRBV9
j_call: TRBJ1-4
cdr3_aa: CASSAGATDSNEKLFF
cdr3_nt: TGTGCCAGCAGCGCAGGGGCGACAGATTCTAATGAAAAACTGTTTTTT

clone_size: NA
d_call: TRBD2
v_call: TRBV7-2
j_call: TRBJ2-5
cdr3_aa: CASSLLWRGAGAQYF
cdr3_nt: TGTGCCAGCAGCTTATTATGGCGGGGGGCCGGGGCCCAGTACTTC

clone_size: NA
d_call: TRBD2
v_call: TRBV4-2
j_call: TRBJ2-1
cdr3_aa: CASSQEGLAGDYEQFF
cdr3_nt: TGTGCCAGCAGCCAAGAAGGGCTAGCGGGAGACTATGAGCAGTTCTTC

clone_size: NA
d_call: NA
v_call: TRBV11-2
j_call: TRBJ1-2
cdr3_aa: CASSLDRGADGYTF
cdr3_nt: TGTGCCAGCAGCTTAGATAGGGGGGCGGATGGCTACACCTTC

clone_size: NA
d_call: NA
v_call: TRBV5-1
j_call: TRBJ1-2
cdr3_aa: CASSLAGNYGYTF
cdr3_nt: TGCGCCAGCAGCTTGGCTGGGAACTATGGCTACACCTTC

clone_size: NA
d_call: TRBD1
v_call: TRBV5-4
j_call: TRBJ2-7
cdr3_aa: CASSLLPSGQGTYEQYF
cdr3_nt: TGTGCCAGCAGCTTGCTGCCCTCGGGACAGGGGACGTACGAGCAGTACTTC

clone_size: NA
d_call: NA
v_call: TRBV28
j_call: TRBJ1-2
cdr3_aa: CASSVPGQGYYGYTF
cdr3_nt: TGTGCCAGCAGTGTCCCGGGACAAGGGTACTATGGCTACACCTTC

clone_size: NA
d_call: NA
v_call: TRBV6-5
j_call: TRBJ1-2
cdr3_aa: CASSPPGARGYTF
cdr3_nt: TGTGCCAGCAGTCCCCCGGGGGCGCGGGGCTACACCTTC

clone_size: NA
d_call: NA
v_call: TRBV5-1
j_call: TRBJ1-5
cdr3_aa: CASSLGTLEDQPQHF
cdr3_nt: TGCGCCAGCAGCTTAGGAACCTTGGAGGATCAGCCCCAGCATTTT

clone_size: NA
d_call: TRBD2
v_call: TRBV7-2
j_call: TRBJ2-1
cdr3_aa: CASSLGLAGVSEQFF
cdr3_nt: TGTGCCAGCAGCTTGGGACTAGCGGGAGTAAGTGAGCAGTTCTTC

clone_size: NA
d_call: NA
v_call: TRBV4-1
j_call: TRBJ2-5
cdr3_aa: CASSSPSGGLRETQYF
cdr3_nt: TGCGCCAGCAGCTCCCCCTCCGGGGGCCTCAGGGAGACCCAGTACTTC

clone_size: NA
d_call: NA
v_call: TRBV18
j_call: TRBJ2-5
cdr3_aa: CASSPQETQYF
cdr3_nt: TGTGCCAGCTCACCCCAAGAGACCCAGTACTTC

clone_size: NA
d_call: NA
v_call: TRBV11-2
j_call: TRBJ2-7
cdr3_aa: CASSLGHEQYF
cdr3_nt: TGTGCCAGCAGCTTAGGACACGAGCAGTACTTC

clone_size: NA
d_call: NA
v_call: TRBV6-1
j_call: TRBJ1-2
cdr3_aa: CASNARKDAVYGYTF
cdr3_nt: TGTGCCAGCAATGCCCGAAAGGACGCCGTTTATGGCTACACCTTC

clone_size: NA
d_call: TRBD2
v_call: TRBV19
j_call: TRBJ2-6
cdr3_aa: CASTPGGGANVLTF
cdr3_nt: TGTGCCAGTACCCCGGGAGGAGGGGCCAACGTCCTGACTTTC

clone_size: NA
d_call: TRBD1
v_call: TRBV7-8
j_call: TRBJ1-1
cdr3_aa: CASSYDRGTEAFF
cdr3_nt: TGTGCCAGCAGCTATGACAGGGGGACTGAAGCTTTCTTT

clone_size: NA
d_call: TRBD1
v_call: TRBV4-3
j_call: TRBJ1-4
cdr3_aa: CASSQGRGREKLFF
cdr3_nt: TGCGCCAGCAGCCAAGGGAGGGGGCGAGAAAAACTGTTTTTT

clone_size: NA
d_call: NA
v_call: TRBV9
j_call: TRBJ2-3
cdr3_aa: CASSVGSEATQYF
cdr3_nt: TGTGCCAGCAGCGTAGGGTCGGAGGCTACGCAGTATTTT

clone_size: NA
d_call: TRBD1
v_call: TRBV15
j_call: TRBJ1-1
cdr3_aa: CATSRNRGNTEAFF
cdr3_nt: TGTGCCACCAGCAGGAACAGGGGTAACACTGAAGCTTTCTTT

clone_size: NA
d_call: TRBD1
v_call: TRBV6-6
j_call: TRBJ1-2
cdr3_aa: CASSSATGANYGYTF
cdr3_nt: TGTGCCAGCAGTTCGGCGACAGGGGCTAACTATGGCTACACCTTC

clone_size: NA
d_call: NA
v_call: TRBV5-5
j_call: TRBJ1-5
cdr3_aa: CASSPGHLNQPQHF
cdr3_nt: TGTGCCAGCAGCCCGGGACACCTTAATCAGCCCCAGCATTTT

clone_size: NA
d_call: NA
v_call: TRBV21-1
j_call: TRBJ1-5
cdr3_aa: CASSKGRTGLNQPQHF
cdr3_nt: TGTGCCAGCAGCAAAGGCAGGACGGGCCTCAATCAGCCCCAGCATTTT

clone_size: NA
d_call: TRBD2
v_call: TRBV13
j_call: TRBJ2-1
cdr3_aa: CASSPGLAGTEQFF
cdr3_nt: TGTGCCAGCAGCCCCGGACTAGCGGGGACTGAGCAGTTCTTC

clone_size: once
d_call: TRBD1
v_call: TRBV28
j_call: TRBJ1-2
cdr3_aa: CASSAGTAYGYTF
cdr3_nt: TGTGCCAGCAGTGCCGGGACAGCCTATGGCTACACCTTC

clone_size: NA
d_call: NA
v_call: TRBV4-2
j_call: TRBJ2-2
cdr3_aa: CASSRPGPNTGELFF
cdr3_nt: TGTGCCAGCAGCCGCCCCGGACCCAACACCGGGGAGCTGTTTTTT

clone_size: NA
d_call: NA
v_call: TRBV5-5
j_call: TRBJ2-1
cdr3_aa: CASSRGTAYNEQFF
cdr3_nt: TGTGCCAGCAGCCGGGGGACCGCCTACAATGAGCAGTTCTTC

clone_size: NA
d_call: NA
v_call: TRBV7-3
j_call: TRBJ1-4
cdr3_aa: CASSSRDRSNEKLFF
cdr3_nt: TGTGCCAGCAGCTCACGTGACAGGTCTAATGAAAAACTGTTTTTT

clone_size: NA
d_call: TRBD2
v_call: TRBV4-2
j_call: TRBJ2-1
cdr3_aa: CASSQVAGGTYNEQFF
cdr3_nt: TGTGCCAGCAGCCAAGTGGCGGGGGGGACCTACAATGAGCAGTTCTTC

clone_size: NA
d_call: NA
v_call: TRBV6-1
j_call: TRBJ1-3
cdr3_aa: CASSDGRGDSGNTIYF
cdr3_nt: TGTGCCAGCAGTGACGGGAGGGGGGACTCTGGAAACACCATATATTTT

clone_size: NA
d_call: NA
v_call: TRBV19
j_call: TRBJ1-2
cdr3_aa: CASSSAGTYGYTF
cdr3_nt: TGTGCCAGTAGTTCGGCAGGGACCTATGGCTACACCTTC

clone_size: once
d_call: NA
v_call: TRBV5-1
j_call: TRBJ2-3
cdr3_aa: CASSPNPLAPNTDTQYF
cdr3_nt: TGCGCCAGCAGCCCCAACCCCCTAGCGCCGAACACAGATACGCAGTATTTT

clone_size: NA
d_call: NA
v_call: TRBV4-3
j_call: TRBJ2-1
cdr3_aa: CASSQPQLAGLNEQFF
cdr3_nt: TGCGCCAGCAGCCAGCCCCAACTGGCAGGCCTCAATGAGCAGTTCTTC

clone_size: NA
d_call: TRBD1
v_call: TRBV6-6
j_call: TRBJ1-1
cdr3_aa: CASSYGSTGAGTEAFF
cdr3_nt: TGTGCCAGCAGTTACGGCTCAACAGGGGCTGGCACTGAAGCTTTCTTT

clone_size: few
d_call: TRBD1
v_call: TRBV18
j_call: TRBJ1-5
cdr3_aa: CASSPATGVRQPQHF
cdr3_nt: TGTGCCAGCTCACCGGCGACAGGGGTAAGACAGCCCCAGCATTTT

clone_size: NA
d_call: NA
v_call: TRBV11-2
j_call: TRBJ2-7
cdr3_aa: CASSSVEQYF
cdr3_nt: TGTGCCAGCTCCTCGGTAGAGCAGTACTTC

clone_size: NA
d_call: TRBD2
v_call: TRBV5-1
j_call: TRBJ2-7
cdr3_aa: CASSLPKGTSGTYEQYF
cdr3_nt: TGCGCCAGCAGCTTGCCGAAAGGTACTAGCGGCACCTACGAGCAGTACTTC

clone_size: NA
d_call: NA
v_call: TRBV19
j_call: TRBJ1-6
cdr3_aa: CASSIGKAAPLHF
cdr3_nt: TGTGCCAGTAGTATTGGGAAGGCGGCACCCCTCCACTTT